This T cell receptor (beta chain) appears in the sequencing data of a study of cytomegalovirus exposure and HLA in healthy donors (dated by TCRdb to 2015 to 2018). Background for the entire study: In an earlier analysis of 550 to 750 of the donors, less than 350 Gb of sequence data and just under 120 million unique TCR beta sequences from approximately 180 million T cells were reported. Class I and class II HLA loci were covered by the typing at four-digit resolution. Among the roughly 430 genotyped donors, more than 70% belonged to the genetic ancestry cluster associated with self-reported Caucasian donors. A later analysis re-analyzed previously published TCR beta repertoires from hundreds of donors and added high-resolution HLA genotyping to study TCR occurrence patterns. Rather than using new phenotypic data, the later analysis identified candidate immune exposures from TCR beta sequences and from how often those sequences occurred across donors. Among about 390 genotyped donors of the cohort, an average of approximately 240,000 unique TCR beta nucleotide sequences were sequenced per donor, roughly a sixth of them non-productive. To predict cytomegalovirus infection status, the study brought together high-throughput TCR immunosequencing, statistical association of individual TCRs with disease status, and machine learning. An earlier analysis of around 580 of the donors used high-throughput TCR beta sequencing to judge whether each TCR beta V gene segment behaved as functional or pseudogenic. The study aimed to test whether cataloging public T cell receptors could reveal signatures of past pathogen exposure. Typing coverage differed by locus: A, B, C, DRB1 and DQB1 were typed in roughly 620-630 donors, DQA1 in roughly 510, DPA1 in approximately 610, and DPB1 in 472. An early release that covered roughly 600 HLA-typed donors contained about 290 gigabases of sequencing data and about 93 million unique TCR sequences. A later genetic analysis took genome-wide SNP genotypes for about 55% of the roughly 700 donors and used that subset as a discovery cohort. Besides the first cohort of about 730 subjects, a separate validation cohort made up of around 120 different subjects was used. The study profiled the T cell repertoires of under 850 subjects by immunosequencing and related them to cytomegalovirus serostatus. Donor age, sex, ethnicity and CMV serostatus were collected together with the repertoire data. A handful of DR-DQ haplotypes were handled as single units for association and clustering because linkage in the cohort was strong. All discovery cohort repertoires had been generated using a single sequencing platform. Here is what the overall study found, with its caveats: Compared with equally common non-associated chains, HLA-associated TCR beta chains in a later analysis were more clonally expanded and had lower generation probabilities. A further reported finding was that TCR beta sequences accurately predicted the HLA-A and HLA-B alleles for most subjects in the first cohort. Most TCR sequences were seen in very few donors, while some public TCRs were found in many individuals. Some IMGT-functional V segments, including TRBV6-2 and TRBV6-3, could not be distinguished by the 87-base-pair reads and were therefore excluded. V-gene and J-gene trimming of TCR beta chains was associated with a missense DCLRE1C variant in a later genetic analysis, and the association was replicated in an independent cohort. Only TCR beta chains were sequenced in this cohort, and the absence of alpha or paired-chain data limited detectable features. The earlier analysis of around 600 of the donors excluded roughly 17 rarely observed V segments, including chromosome 9 orphons, because counts were too low. Presence/absence analyses assumed roughly uniform sequencing depth across donors, an assumption that may not hold. The authors suggested that the approach could potentially be extended to other disease states and immunological phenotypes. Linkage disequilibrium might explain the correlated functional status among segregating V segments, but an unknown experimental factor could not be excluded. An earlier analysis of approximately 600 of the donors showed that most TCR beta V segments appeared in productive rearrangements either about 90% or about 30% of the time, which broadly matched IMGT annotations. The classifier was reported to diagnose cytomegalovirus status with high specificity and sensitivity in both the original cohort and the validation cohort. Compared with the roughly 700-donor mean, donors in an Asian-associated ancestry cluster had fewer N-insertions in productive TCRs, according to a later genetic analysis. The only immune exposure information available for the cohort was CMV serostatus. Specific HLA alleles were associated with around 18,000 TCR beta sequences at a false discovery rate of 0.05 in a later analysis. Because HLA typing was missing for some donors at each locus, association tests included only the typed subset. Several of the top co-occurrence clusters appeared to be linked to parvovirus B19, influenza, CMV and Epstein-Barr virus, according to a later analysis. A cluster of highly shared sequence variants was judged likely to be a technical artifact of the sequencing pipeline. When HLA alleles, especially DR and DQ, strongly co-occurred, TCR associations were difficult to assign to individual alleles. A total of 150 or so TCR beta chains were listed by the study as associated with cytomegalovirus. A later analysis found that TCR association rates varied across HLA loci, with DRB1 alleles showing the most associated TCRs and HLA-C alleles the fewest. In vitro tests confirmed that three of the cytomegalovirus-associated TCR beta chains recognize cytomegalovirus antigens. In a later analysis, most CMV-associated TCR beta chains were found to appear HLA-restricted, with HLA associations seemingly driven largely by CMV exposure.

With respect to this clone: No cognate antigen has been identified for it. There are no base qualities to consult, and no much larger clone falls within one base.

The CDR3 covers 11 residues, taking in both the cysteine and the phenylalanine. The only DNA kept is the CDR3, 33 bases in frame from the first base. At the junction V is shortened by 9 bases and J by 8 bases; bases outside the gene matches: 3. CDR1 and CDR2, per the germline V gene, are SNHLY and FYNNEI. The cohort consisted of approximately 670 healthy bone marrow donors. At the time of sampling, every cohort member was nominally healthy, though immune exposures that went unrecorded were likely present. The donor was CMV seropositive and was included in the group of some 290 seropositive cohort members. Every donor gave a peripheral blood sample, and the peripheral blood mononuclear cells from that sample were used for TCR beta sequencing. The Qiagen DNeasy Blood Extraction Kit was used to extract genomic DNA from the blood cell samples. Library preparation used the immunoSEQ multiplex PCR assay. For the multiplex PCR, a mixture combining 60 forward primers for TCR Vbeta segments and 13 reverse primers for TCR Jbeta segments was used. The CDR3 region of rearranged TCR beta genes was amplified from genomic DNA with a multiplex PCR assay. On the Illumina HiSeq System, the amplified TCR beta libraries were sequenced as 87-base-pair reads. As for how the authors treated the data: A later analysis tallied around 80 million unique TCR beta chains across the 610 or so repertoires, and about 12 million of those chains were shared by two or more donors. Raw reads were error-corrected and collapsed into unique sequences with a nearest-neighbor algorithm that merged closely related sequences to remove PCR and sequencing errors. Alignment of CDR3 sequences to IMGT reference sequences was used to assign V, D and J gene segments. For a sequence to be retained, a match of at least six nucleotides was required to both a V gene segment and a J gene segment. A rearrangement counted as productive if the CDR3 had no stop codons and remained in frame with V and J, and every other rearrangement counted as non-productive. CDR3 was defined by IMGT convention, running from the second conserved V-encoded cysteine to the conserved J-encoded phenylalanine. The earlier analysis of about 610 of the donors excluded any sequence lacking an unambiguous match to a single V gene segment. An earlier analysis of over 450 of the donors classified V segments as functional when productive rearrangements were above 56.7% and as segregating when the standard deviation between donors was above 5%. A statistical classification framework was built for diagnosing cytomegalovirus status from the catalog of TCR beta chain sequences. A later analysis assigned V and J genes by comparing TCR nucleotide sequences with IMGT/GENE-DB human TR gene sequences. Using the TCRdist pipeline, a later analysis assigned CDR3 sequences along with most-parsimonious VDJ recombination scenarios. In a later analysis, each TCR beta chain was defined by its CDR3 amino acid sequence together with its V-gene family, and reads without a unique V-gene family were excluded. As a way to deal with suspected cross-contamination and a sequencing artifact, a later analysis dropped 450 to 600 nucleotide sequences that were highly shared and had low generation probability. In a later analysis, a clonal expansion index for each public chain was calculated from normalized within-repertoire ranks of inferred template counts. A later analysis computed generation probabilities with a VDJ recombination model fitted to out-of-frame rearrangements, and checked the results against IGoR. Hypergeometric tests were used in a later analysis to score TCR-TCR, TCR-HLA and TCR-CMV co-occurrence, with a repertoire-size bias correction applied to the TCR pairs. In a later analysis, false discovery rates were estimated by permuting HLA or CMV assignments 20 times. A later analysis grouped co-occurring TCRs with DBSCAN, adding TCRdist sequence similarity when clustering within HLA-allele-positive subsets. Co-occurrence clustering excluded repertoires with fewer than 30,000 or more than 120,000 public chains, plus five with anomalous nucleotide sharing. In TCRdb, the immuneACCESS table is reduced to in-frame sequences with V and J assigned. These tables do not hold every clone; where another copy was compared, an unresolved V gene accounts for under half, and the others remain unexplained. V, J and clone size derive from that table, while D and trimming were established from the DNA sequence. In this sample the table shows 250,000 or so clones, approximately 81% of which occur a single time. The ten largest clones take up around 8.3% of the sample.

The source is a woman in her sixties or seventies in good health and CMV-seropositive. Recombination connected TRBV2 to TRBJ1-4, and 7 junctional nucleotides match TRBD1. The sequenced material came from PBMCs. The CDR3 is CARQGQEKLFF. The nucleotide sequence reads as follows: TGTGCCAGACAGGGGCAGGAAAAACTGTTTTTT.